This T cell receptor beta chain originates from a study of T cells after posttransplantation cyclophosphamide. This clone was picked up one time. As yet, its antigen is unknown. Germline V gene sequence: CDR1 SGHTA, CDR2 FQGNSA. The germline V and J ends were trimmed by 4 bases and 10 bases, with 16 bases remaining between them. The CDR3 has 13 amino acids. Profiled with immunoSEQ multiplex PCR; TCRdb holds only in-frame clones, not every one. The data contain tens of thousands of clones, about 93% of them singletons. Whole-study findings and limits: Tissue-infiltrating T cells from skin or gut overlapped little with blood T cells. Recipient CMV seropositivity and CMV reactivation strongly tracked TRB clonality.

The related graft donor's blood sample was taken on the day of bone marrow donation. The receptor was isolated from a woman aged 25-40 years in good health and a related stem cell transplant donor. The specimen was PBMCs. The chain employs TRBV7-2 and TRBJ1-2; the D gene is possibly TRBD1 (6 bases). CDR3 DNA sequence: TGTGCCAGCAGCTCAGGAGGGCAGGGACACTACACCTTC. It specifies CASSSGGQGHYTF.